This passage covers 10 T cell receptor beta chains from one sample sequenced in a study of OX40 agonist ivuxolimab in advanced cancers. Library creation used the immunoSEQ multiplex PCR assay. TCRdb limited this immuneACCESS table to in-frame rearrangements with V and J called. A share of clones is missing; checked studies link under half to unresolved V genes, and the rest is unexplained. Across this sample there are tens of thousands of clones, with under 90% seen only once. Jointly, the top ten make up 6% to 8.5% of the sample. The source was CD4+ or CD8+ T cells sorted from blood, collected in a trial of the OX40 agonist ivuxolimab. The source is an adult with an advanced solid tumor such as melanoma, head and neck, liver or kidney cancer.

The V call is TRBV19, the J call TRBJ1-2, with 7 positions matching TRBD1. Trimming removed 3 bases from V and 6 bases from J; junction bases left unmatched: 25. Germline V CDR1 and CDR2: LNHDA, SQIVND (reference sequence). The CDR3 contains 20 residues. This chain's CDR3 is CASSIRPQGQLYRMRNGYTF. The CDR3 DNA reads as TGTGCCAGTAGTATCCGCCCTCAGGGACAGTTATACCGAATGAGGAATGGCTACACCTTC.

The chain employs TRBV6-6 and TRBJ1-5; D gene ambiguous. From germline, CDR1 is MNHNY and CDR2 SVGAGI (reference sequence). V was clipped by 7 bases and J by 7 bases, with 11 bases between them. This CDR3 has 12 residues. The CDR3 region has the DNA TGTGCCAGCACCGACCCCCAGCAGCCCCAGCATTTT. Protein product: CASTDPQQPQHF.

V and J are TRBV19 and TRBJ1-2; D not certain. Trimming left V 1 base short and J 4 bases short, with 13 bases between. The CDR3 spans 15 residues. In germline, CDR1 is LNHDA, CDR2 SQIVND (reference sequence). In DNA form, the CDR3 reads TGTGCCAGTAGTATAGGGGCCGAGCGCTCCTATGGCTACACCTTC. Translation: CASSIGAERSYGYTF.

The chain recombines TRBV28 with TRBJ1-5; weak D call: TRBD1 (6 bases). The germline V gene has CDR1 MDHEN and CDR2 SYDVKM. V shed 2 bases and J shed 5 bases, with 13 bases lying between them. CDR3 length: 15 residues. Here the CDR3 DNA reads TGTGCCAGCAGTTTAGGTTTTGAGGGGGATCAGCCCCAGCATTTT. Translation gives CASSLGFEGDQPQHF.

A word on this clone: An end of the junction does not agree with germline; a read error may underlie this. This chain uses TRBV5-8 with TRBJ2-1, with 7 nucleotides matching TRBD2. CDR1 is SGHTS, CDR2 YDEGEE, per germline. CDR3 length: 15 amino acids. As DNA, the CDR3 is TGTGCCAGCAGGACTAGCTGGACCTCCTACAATGAACAGTTCTTC. Translation: CASRTSWTSYNEQFF.

This rearrangement joins TRBV27 to TRBJ2-7; D remains unclear. Deletions cut 5 bases from V and 6 bases from J, with 14 bases between. The CDR3 spans 13 residues. Per germline, CDR1 MNHEY and CDR2 SMNVEV (reference sequence). The CDR3 here is CASSLVRTGEQYV. The CDR3 DNA reads TGTGCCAGCAGTCTGGTAAGGACCGGCGAGCAGTACGTC.

V is TRBV5-1 and J is TRBJ2-6; 7 nucleotides agree with TRBD1. Germline trimming cut 1 base from V and 4 bases from J; bases unmatched to any gene: 17. Looked up from germline, CDR1 is SGHRS and CDR2 is YFSETQ. The CDR3 covers 20 residues. CDR3 region: CASSLTAQGIVSLGANVLTF. The CDR3 coding sequence is TGCGCCAGCAGCTTGACGGCACAGGGGATCGTCTCTCTGGGGGCCAACGTCCTGACTTTC.

This rearrangement joins TRBV29-1 to TRBJ2-7, with 11 positions matching TRBD1. Germline V gene lookup returns CDR1 SQVTM and CDR2 ANQGSEA. V shed 6 bases and J 6 bases; nucleotides not matched to a gene: 10. The CDR3 runs to 14 residues. The DNA for the CDR3 is TGCAGCGTAACCGGGACAGGGGGACCCTGCGAGCAGTACGTC. Translated, it gives CSVTGTGGPCEQYV.

The rearrangement uses TRBV28 and TRBJ2-2, with 8 bases matching TRBD2. CDR3 length: 15 residues. Trimming cost V 6 bases and J 4 bases; bases outside gene matches: 7. Germline V CDR1 and CDR2: MDHEN, SYDVKM. DNA for the CDR3: TGTGCCAGCAGGATCGGGGGGGCCGGCACCGGGGAGCTGTTTTTT. As protein: CASRIGGAGTGELFF.

The V and J genes are TRBV6-1 and TRBJ2-7, with 13 bases identical to TRBD2. The CDR3 has 14 residues. The junction had 3 bases not matched to a gene; V was cut back by 6 bases and J by 4 bases. Looked up from germline, CDR1 is MNHNS and CDR2 is SASEGT. The CDR3 loop is CASSRTSGSYEQYF. CDR3 sequence (DNA): TGTGCCAGCAGCCGGACTAGCGGGAGTTACGAGCAGTACTTC.